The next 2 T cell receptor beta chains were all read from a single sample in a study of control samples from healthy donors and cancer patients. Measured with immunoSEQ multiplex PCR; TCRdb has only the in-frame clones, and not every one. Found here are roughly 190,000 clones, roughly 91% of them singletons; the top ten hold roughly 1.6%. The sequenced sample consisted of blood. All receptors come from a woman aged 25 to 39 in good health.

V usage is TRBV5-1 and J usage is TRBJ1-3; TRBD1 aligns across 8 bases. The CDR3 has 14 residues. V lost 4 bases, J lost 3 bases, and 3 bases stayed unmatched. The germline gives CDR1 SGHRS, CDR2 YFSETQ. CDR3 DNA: TGCGCCAGCAGCCCTGGACAGGGTGGAAACACCATATATTTT. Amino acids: CASSPGQGGNTIYF.

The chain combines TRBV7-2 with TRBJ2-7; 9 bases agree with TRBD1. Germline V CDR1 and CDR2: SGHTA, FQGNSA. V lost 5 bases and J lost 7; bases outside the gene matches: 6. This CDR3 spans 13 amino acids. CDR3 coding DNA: TGTGCCAGCAGCCGGGACAGGGTGGATGAGCAGTACTTC. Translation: CASSRDRVDEQYF.